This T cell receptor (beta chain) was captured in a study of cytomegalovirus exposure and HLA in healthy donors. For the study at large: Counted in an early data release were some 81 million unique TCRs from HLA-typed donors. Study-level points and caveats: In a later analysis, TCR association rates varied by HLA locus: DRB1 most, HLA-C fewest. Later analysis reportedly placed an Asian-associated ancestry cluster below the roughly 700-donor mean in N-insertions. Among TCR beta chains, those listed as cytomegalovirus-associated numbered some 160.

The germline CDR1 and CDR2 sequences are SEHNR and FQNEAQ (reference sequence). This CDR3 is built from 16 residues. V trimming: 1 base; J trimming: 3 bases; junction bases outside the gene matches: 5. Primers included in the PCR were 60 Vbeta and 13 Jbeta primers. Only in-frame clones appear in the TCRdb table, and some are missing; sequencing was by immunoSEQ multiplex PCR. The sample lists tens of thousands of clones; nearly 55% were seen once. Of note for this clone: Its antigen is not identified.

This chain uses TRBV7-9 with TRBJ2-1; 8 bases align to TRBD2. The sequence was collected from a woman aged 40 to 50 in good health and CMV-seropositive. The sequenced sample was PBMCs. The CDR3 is CASSLGGGLVYNEQFF. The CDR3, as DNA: TGTGCCAGCAGCTTAGGAGGGGGACTAGTCTACAATGAGCAGTTCTTC.